The TCR beta chain under discussion was sequenced for a study of PD-1 blockade in mismatch repair-deficient tumors. Turning to the study itself: Patients had approximately 11 mismatch repair-deficient cancer types and were previously treated and progressing.

This clone was detected only once. Antigen: not known. Every patient had mismatch repair deficiency by PCR or immunohistochemistry. TCR sequencing covered a few patients who responded to pembrolizumab. Method: immunoSEQ multiplex PCR; TCRdb's copy keeps in-frame clones and lacks some. The data hold 100,000 to 150,000 clones, with around 86% observed a single time. Regarding the study as a whole: Tumor-resident clones, often undetectable pretreatment in blood, expanded then contracted after pembrolizumab.

The receptor's source is an adult with mismatch repair-deficient cancer. The material sequenced was peripheral blood, taken 44 weeks after starting pembrolizumab.

CDR3 sequence (DNA): TGCGCCAGCAGCCAAGCTCTTATGGAGAGCTACGAGCAGTACTTC. It yields the protein CASSQALMESYEQYF. The V gene is TRBV4-3, the J gene TRBJ2-7; no clear D gene. V lost 1 base and J 3 bases, leaving 13 bases between the germline ends. Germline V CDR1 and CDR2: LGHNA, YSLEER. There are 15 residues in the CDR3.